This entry is about one T cell receptor (beta chain). The antigen is not known. This sample is drawn from a study of cytomegalovirus exposure and HLA in healthy donors. Turning to the study itself: Per a later analysis, the roughly 690 first-cohort and 100 to 150 validation repertoires shared one platform. Findings of the study overall: In vitro testing confirmed a few CMV-associated chains as specific for CMV antigens. Most TCR sequences were seen very rarely across donors, but some public TCRs occurred in many.

The J segment lost 1 base and the V segment lost 3 bases, leaving 1 base of the junction unmatched. Per germline, CDR1 SGHNT and CDR2 YYREEE (reference sequence). The CDR3 totals 15 residues. The protocol was immunoSEQ multiplex PCR, while the TCRdb copy is restricted to in-frame clones and leaves out a portion. Here the sample spans over 200,000 clones, about 92% being singletons. The donors were members of the validation cohort, which comprised 100 to 150 subjects and was separate from the first cohort of about 700 subjects. The source of this sequence is a woman between 25 and 40 years old in good health and CMV-seronegative. Specimen: PBMCs. The chain combines TRBV5-4 with TRBJ2-2, with 9 nucleotides matching TRBD1. Here the CDR3 reads CASSWGQGNTGELFF. CDR3 coding DNA: TGTGCCAGCAGCTGGGGACAGGGGAACACCGGGGAGCTGTTTTTT.